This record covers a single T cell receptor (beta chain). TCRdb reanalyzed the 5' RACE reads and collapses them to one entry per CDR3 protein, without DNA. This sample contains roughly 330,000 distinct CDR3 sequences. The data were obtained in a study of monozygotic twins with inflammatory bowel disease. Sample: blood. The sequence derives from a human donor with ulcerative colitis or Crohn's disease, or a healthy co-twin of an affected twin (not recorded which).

CDR3 residues: CASSTRGNEQFF. V gene TRBV7-2 combines with J gene TRBJ2-1; the TRBD2 assignment by TCRdb is unverifiable without DNA. The CDR3 contains 12 residues. The germline CDR1 and CDR2 sequences are SGHTA and FQGNSA.